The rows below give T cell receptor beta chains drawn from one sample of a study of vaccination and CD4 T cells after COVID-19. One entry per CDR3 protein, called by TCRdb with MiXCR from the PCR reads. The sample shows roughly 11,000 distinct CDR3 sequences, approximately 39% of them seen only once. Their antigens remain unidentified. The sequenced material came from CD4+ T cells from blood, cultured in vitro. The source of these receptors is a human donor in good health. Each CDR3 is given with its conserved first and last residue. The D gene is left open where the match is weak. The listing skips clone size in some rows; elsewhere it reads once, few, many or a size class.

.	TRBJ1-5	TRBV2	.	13	TGTGCCAGCATGGGACACGGCAATCAGCCCCAGCATTTT	CASMGHGNQPQHF
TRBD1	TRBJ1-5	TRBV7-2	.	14	TGTGCCAGCAGCCCCGGACAGGGCAATCAGCCCCAGCATTTT	CASSPGQGNQPQHF
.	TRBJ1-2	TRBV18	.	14	TGTGCCAGCTCACCTTTTGCAGGGGAGGGTGGCTACACCTTC	CASSPFAGEGGYTF
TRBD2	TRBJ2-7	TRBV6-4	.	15	TGTGCCAGCAGCGCCGGGACTAGCGGCTCCTACGAGCAGTACTTC	CASSAGTSGSYEQYF
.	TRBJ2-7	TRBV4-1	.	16	TGCGCCAGCAGCCAAACAATTCTCAGGGGAGGGGGCGAGCAGTACTTC	CASSQTILRGGGEQYF
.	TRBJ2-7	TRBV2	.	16	TGTGCCACCCCAGCCGGGAGAGACAGTCATTCCTACGAGCAGTACTTC	CATPAGRDSHSYEQYF
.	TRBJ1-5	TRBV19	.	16	TGTGCCGCCCTCACGACGGGGACGGGTGGCAATCAGCCCCAGCATTTT	CAALTTGTGGNQPQHF
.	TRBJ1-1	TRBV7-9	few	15	TGTGCCAGCAGCTTAAGACTGGACGGGAACACTGAAGCTTTCTTT	CASSLRLDGNTEAFF
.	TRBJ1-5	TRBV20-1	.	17	TGCAGTGCCGAGACCCGGGTCGCCCGGCGGGGCAATCAGCCCCAGCATTTT	CSAETRVARRGNQPQHF
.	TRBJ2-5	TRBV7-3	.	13	TGTGCCAGCAGCTCCACCGTGCAAGAGACCCAGTACTTC	CASSSTVQETQYF
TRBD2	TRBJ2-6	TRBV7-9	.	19	TGTGCCAGCAGCCCACCGAGCGGGATTGGACTCTCTGGGGCCAACGTCCTGACTTTC	CASSPPSGIGLSGANVLTF
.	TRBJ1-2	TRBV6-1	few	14	TGTGCCAGCAGTAAGAACGGCCTTAACTATGGCTACACCTTC	CASSKNGLNYGYTF
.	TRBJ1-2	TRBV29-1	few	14	TGCAGCGCCCGAGCGGACACCACCGCCAACCAACACACCTTC	CSARADTTANQHTF
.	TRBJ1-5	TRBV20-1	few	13	TGCAGTGTTACGACAGGTTTTAATCAGCCCCAGCATTTT	CSVTTGFNQPQHF
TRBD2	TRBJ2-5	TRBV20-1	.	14	TGCAGTGCTAGCAGGGACTCGCGGGGGGAGACCCAGTACTTC	CSASRDSRGETQYF